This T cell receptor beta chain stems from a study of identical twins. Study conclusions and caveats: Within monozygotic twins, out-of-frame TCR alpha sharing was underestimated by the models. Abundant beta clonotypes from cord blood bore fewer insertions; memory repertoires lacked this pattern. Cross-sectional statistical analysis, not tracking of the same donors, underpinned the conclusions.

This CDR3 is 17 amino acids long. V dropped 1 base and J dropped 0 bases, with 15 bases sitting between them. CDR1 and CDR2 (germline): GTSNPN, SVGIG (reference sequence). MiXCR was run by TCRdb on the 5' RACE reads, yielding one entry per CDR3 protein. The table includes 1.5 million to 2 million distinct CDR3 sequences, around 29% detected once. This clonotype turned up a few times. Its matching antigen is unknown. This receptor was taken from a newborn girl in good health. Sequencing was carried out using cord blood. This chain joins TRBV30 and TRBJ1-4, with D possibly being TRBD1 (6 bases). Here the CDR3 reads CAWSALDRFPTNEKLFF. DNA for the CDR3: TGTGCCTGGAGTGCACTCGACAGGTTCCCAACTAATGAAAAACTGTTTTTT.